Listed below are T cell receptor beta chains from one sample, sequenced in a study of shared T cell receptors in the human thymus. TCRdb's table, derived via immunoSEQ multiplex PCR, lists solely in-frame clones and lacks some. This sample yields 55,000 to 80,000 clones, of which roughly 95% are seen a single time; 0.033% belongs to the top ten. Sequencing used thymocytes. The origin of the receptors is a human donor. Each CDR3 is given with its conserved first and last residue. D genes are given only for firm matches. Size tells how often a clone was seen (once, few, many) or the class of an expanded clone, and some rows leave it out.

clone_size,d_call,cdr3_length,v_call,j_call,cdr3_nt,cdr3_aa
.,.,13,TRBV4-1,TRBJ2-2,TGCGCCAGCAGTCAGACAGACCACCGGGAGCTGTTTTTT,CASSQTDHRELFF
.,.,15,TRBV6-7,TRBJ2-1,TGTGCCAGCAGTTACGGTCCGGGGGCGGAAAATGAGCAGTTCTTC,CASSYGPGAENEQFF
.,.,12,TRBV4-2,TRBJ1-1,TGTGCCAGCAGCCGTGGAGAGGCTGAAGCTTTCTTT,CASSRGEAEAFF
.,.,18,TRBV7-9,TRBJ1-6,TGTGCCAGCAGTCGAATGGGGTCGAATTCCTCCATAGTTTCACCCCTCCACTTT,CASSRMGSNSSIVSPLHF
.,.,14,TRBV6-5,TRBJ1-1,TGTGCCAGCAGCATTGTAGGGAGGGACACTGAAGCTTTCTTT,CASSIVGRDTEAFF
.,.,17,TRBV5-5,TRBJ2-5,TGTGCCAGCAGCTCCCAAACCGGCAGGACCCATCGAGAGACCCAGTACTTC,CASSSQTGRTHRETQYF
.,.,15,TRBV12-5,TRBJ2-7,TGTGCTAGTGGTTTGGCGGGTTCAGGGAACTACGAGCAGTACTTC,CASGLAGSGNYEQYF
.,.,14,TRBV9,TRBJ2-1,TGTGCCAGCAGCCCTCGGACCGGGTACAATGAGCAGTTCTTC,CASSPRTGYNEQFF
.,TRBD1,13,TRBV6-1,TRBJ1-2,TGTGCCAGCGTCGACAGGGACTTCTATGGCTACACCTTC,CASVDRDFYGYTF
.,TRBD1,16,TRBV7-8,TRBJ2-7,TGTGCCAGCAGCTTAGTGGCAGTAGGGGGCTTCGAGGAGCAGTACTTC,CASSLVAVGGFEEQYF
.,TRBD1,16,TRBV29-1,TRBJ1-1,TGCAGCGTTGAAGCCCCTGAAGGGGGCCCCAACACTGAAGCTTTCTTT,CSVEAPEGGPNTEAFF
.,.,10,TRBV7-6,TRBJ2-1,TGTGCCAGCAGCGGTGATGAGCAGTTCTTC,CASSGDEQFF
.,.,14,TRBV19,TRBJ1-1,TGTGCCAGTAGTCACACAGGGAGGGACACTGAAGCTTTCTTT,CASSHTGRDTEAFF
.,TRBD1,14,TRBV18,TRBJ2-5,TGTGCCAGCTCCCCACAGGGGTCCGGGGAGACCCAGTACTTC,CASSPQGSGETQYF
.,TRBD1,15,TRBV19,TRBJ2-5,TGTGCCAGTAGTATGGGGACAGGGCAAGGAGAGACCCAGTACTTC,CASSMGTGQGETQYF
.,.,18,TRBV21-1,TRBJ1-3,TGTGCCAGCAGCAAAGTGGAGGGCAGGACCGACTCTGGAAACACCATATATTTT,CASSKVEGRTDSGNTIYF
.,.,14,TRBV6-5,TRBJ2-7,TGTGCCAGCAGTTACGGACGAGCCCCCTACGAGCAGTACTTC,CASSYGRAPYEQYF
once,TRBD2,14,TRBV7-9,TRBJ2-5,TGTGCCAGCAGACCGACTAGCGGCCAAGAGACCCAGTACTTC,CASRPTSGQETQYF
.,TRBD1,16,TRBV4-3,TRBJ1-1,TGCGCCAGCAGCCGCCGGACAGGGGGCAGGGACACTGAAGCTTTCTTT,CASSRRTGGRDTEAFF
.,.,14,TRBV6-6,TRBJ1-5,TGTGCCAGCAGGAACGGGAATAGCAATCAGCCCCAGCATTTT,CASRNGNSNQPQHF
.,TRBD2,17,TRBV19,TRBJ2-2,TGTGCCAGTAGTATCCCGGGACTAGCGGAGAACACCGGGGAGCTGTTTTTT,CASSIPGLAENTGELFF
.,TRBD1,18,TRBV14,TRBJ1-1,TGTGCCAGCAGCCAAGTCCTCGACAGGGCGGCCCAGAACACTGAAGCTTTCTTT,CASSQVLDRAAQNTEAFF
.,.,15,TRBV4-2,TRBJ1-6,TGTGCCAGCAGCCAAGAATTGGGAAGTGGGTCACCCCTCCACTTT,CASSQELGSGSPLHF
.,.,13,TRBV10-3,TRBJ1-1,TGTGCCATCAAGAAGGGCCAGAACACTGAAGCTTTCTTT,CAIKKGQNTEAFF
once,TRBD2,17,TRBV7-3,TRBJ2-5,TGTGCCAGCAGCTTAACTCAGGCGGGGGGTTTGGGAGAGACCCAGTACTTC,CASSLTQAGGLGETQYF
.,.,19,TRBV9,TRBJ2-2,TGTGCCAGCAGCGTATTTAACGGGGAAACCCAAGCGAACACCGGGGAGCTGTTTTTT,CASSVFNGETQANTGELFF
.,TRBD2,18,TRBV7-8,TRBJ2-7,TGTGCCAGCAGCTTAGGGGCCCTAGCGGGGGGTACCTCCTACGAGCAGTACTTC,CASSLGALAGGTSYEQYF
.,TRBD2,19,TRBV7-2,TRBJ2-7,TGTGCCAGCAGCTTAGTTGGTAGCGGGGGGCCTACTTCCTCCTACGAGCAGTACTTC,CASSLVGSGGPTSSYEQYF
.,TRBD2,16,TRBV7-6,TRBJ2-3,TGTGCCAGCAGCCCCATGTCGCGGGGGGGCACAGATACGCAGTATTTT,CASSPMSRGGTDTQYF
once,.,14,TRBV13,TRBJ1-2,TGTGCCGCGGGACTGCTCGGACGGGTGAATGGCTACACCTTC,CAAGLLGRVNGYTF
.,.,12,TRBV18,TRBJ2-5,TGTGCCAGCTCACCGGGACAAGAGACCCAGTACTTC,CASSPGQETQYF
.,TRBD1,18,TRBV4-1,TRBJ2-7,TGCGCCAGCAGCCAAGATAAATGGACAGGGGGGTTCCCCGACGAGCAGTACTTC,CASSQDKWTGGFPDEQYF
once,.,12,TRBV14,TRBJ2-5,TGTGCCAGCACCCCGGGGGGCGAGACCCAGTACTTC,CASTPGGETQYF
.,TRBD1,15,TRBV9,TRBJ2-7,TGTGCCAGCAGCGTAGAAAGGGGGCTGTCCTACGAGCAGTACTTC,CASSVERGLSYEQYF
.,TRBD1,16,TRBV6-1,TRBJ1-5,TGTGCCAGCAGTGATGGAGACAGGGGGCCCAATCAGCCCCAGCATTTT,CASSDGDRGPNQPQHF
.,.,15,TRBV21-1,TRBJ1-1,TGTGCCAGCAGCAACCATAAGACAGGGGGCACTGAAGCTTTCTTT,CASSNHKTGGTEAFF
.,.,18,TRBV4-3,TRBJ1-1,TGCGCCAGCAGCCAAGATCCCCCCCAGGGGTGGTTTAGGACTGAAGCTTTCTTT,CASSQDPPQGWFRTEAFF
.,TRBD2,15,TRBV11-2,TRBJ2-3,TGTGCCAGCAGCTTTAGCGGGGCCAGCACAGATACGCAGTATTTT,CASSFSGASTDTQYF
.,TRBD1,15,TRBV6-6,TRBJ2-5,TGTGCCAGCAGGCCCCGGGACAGGGCCCAAGAGACCCAGTACTTC,CASRPRDRAQETQYF
once,.,19,TRBV6-1,TRBJ1-2,TGTGCCAGCAGTGAGGTTTCTGGGCCCCCCGGGACCCCCTACTATGGCTACACCTTC,CASSEVSGPPGTPYYGYTF
.,TRBD2,15,TRBV9,TRBJ2-2,TGTGCCAGCAGCCCCGGGGGTAGCGGGGTCGGGGAGCTGTTTTTT,CASSPGGSGVGELFF
.,.,14,TRBV10-3,TRBJ2-7,TGTGCCATTAGAAGTGGGAGGGGGGGCTACGAGCAGTACTTC,CAIRSGRGGYEQYF
few,.,15,TRBV9,TRBJ1-2,TGTGCCAGCAGCGCCGGGGGGCGAGCGGACTATGGCTACACCTTC,CASSAGGRADYGYTF
.,.,18,TRBV28,TRBJ1-5,TGTGCCAGCAGTTTAGGCTTCAGGGACGATGGGGGCAATCAGCCCCAGCATTTT,CASSLGFRDDGGNQPQHF
.,TRBD1,16,TRBV10-2,TRBJ2-5,TGCGCCAGCAGAGATTCTCAAAGGACAGGGAAGGGGACCCAGTACTTC,CASRDSQRTGKGTQYF
.,.,15,TRBV5-1,TRBJ2-5,TGCGCCAGCAGATTCACAGGGTATGGCCAAGAGACCCAGTACTTC,CASRFTGYGQETQYF
.,.,13,TRBV10-3,TRBJ1-3,TGTGCCACCGTTGAGGGCTCTGGAAACACCATATATTTT,CATVEGSGNTIYF
.,TRBD1,17,TRBV7-6,TRBJ2-7,TGTGCCAGCAGCTTGGCACCCAACCGACAGGGTGACTACGAGCAGTACTTC,CASSLAPNRQGDYEQYF
.,.,15,TRBV28,TRBJ1-1,TGTGCCAGCAGTTTAAGACCCTCCATGAACACTGAAGCTTTCTTT,CASSLRPSMNTEAFF
.,.,17,TRBV5-6,TRBJ2-1,TGTGCCAGCAGCTTTATCATCTCTTTAGGGGTTTTAGGGGAGCAGTTCTTC,CASSFIISLGVLGEQFF
.,TRBD1,17,TRBV2,TRBJ1-1,TGTGCCAGCAGTTTAACAGGACACACAGGGGATGACACTGAAGCTTTCTTT,CASSLTGHTGDDTEAFF
.,.,14,TRBV6-4,TRBJ1-1,TGTGCCAGCAGTGACGGGGCAGGACGGAGTGGCGTTTTCTTT,CASSDGAGRSGVFF
.,TRBD1,15,TRBV6-1,TRBJ2-3,TGTGCCACCCGAAGGGACAGGGGTTTAACAGATACGCAGTATTTT,CATRRDRGLTDTQYF
.,.,18,TRBV7-9,TRBJ2-7,TGTGCCAGCAGCAAATTAGGGCTAGGGGGGGACACCTCCTACGAGCAGTACTTC,CASSKLGLGGDTSYEQYF
.,.,14,TRBV4-2,TRBJ2-5,TGTGCCAGCAGCCAAGTTGGACGGGGAGAGACCCAGTACTTC,CASSQVGRGETQYF
once,.,10,TRBV11-2,TRBJ2-7,TGTGCCAGCAGCCTTGATGTGCAGTACTTC,CASSLDVQYF
.,TRBD1,13,TRBV6-1,TRBJ1-2,TGTGCCAGCAACAGGGGAGCTAACTATGGCTACACCTTC,CASNRGANYGYTF
.,.,16,TRBV4-3,TRBJ2-1,TGCGCCAGCAGCCAAGATTTCGGGCGGGGGCACAATGAGCAGTTCTTC,CASSQDFGRGHNEQFF
.,.,12,TRBV27,TRBJ2-3,TGTGCCAGCAGGGCGGCGTATGGGAAGCAGTATTTT,CASRAAYGKQYF
.,.,16,TRBV7-9,TRBJ1-5,TGTGCCAGCAGCTTAGATGGACGCCCCGGCAATCAGCCCCAGCATTTT,CASSLDGRPGNQPQHF